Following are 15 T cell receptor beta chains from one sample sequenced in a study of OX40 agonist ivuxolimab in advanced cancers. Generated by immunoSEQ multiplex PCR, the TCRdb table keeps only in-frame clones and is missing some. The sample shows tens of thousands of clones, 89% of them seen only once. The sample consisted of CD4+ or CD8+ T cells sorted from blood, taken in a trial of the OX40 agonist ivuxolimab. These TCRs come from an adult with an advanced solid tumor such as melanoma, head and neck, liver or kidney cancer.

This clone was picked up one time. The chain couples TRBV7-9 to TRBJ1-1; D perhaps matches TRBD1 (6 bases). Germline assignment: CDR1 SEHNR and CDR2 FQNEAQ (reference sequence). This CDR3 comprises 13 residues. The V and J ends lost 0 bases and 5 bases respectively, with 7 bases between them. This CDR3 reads CASSLAQGTEAFF. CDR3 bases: TGTGCCAGCAGCTTAGCGCAGGGGACTGAAGCTTTCTTT.

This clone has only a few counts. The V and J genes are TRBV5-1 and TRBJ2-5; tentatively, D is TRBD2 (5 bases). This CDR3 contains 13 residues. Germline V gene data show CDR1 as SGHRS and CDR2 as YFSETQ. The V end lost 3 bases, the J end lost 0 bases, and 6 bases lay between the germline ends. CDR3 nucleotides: TGCGCCAGCAGCTACGGGAACCAAGAGACCCAGTACTTC. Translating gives CASSYGNQETQYF.

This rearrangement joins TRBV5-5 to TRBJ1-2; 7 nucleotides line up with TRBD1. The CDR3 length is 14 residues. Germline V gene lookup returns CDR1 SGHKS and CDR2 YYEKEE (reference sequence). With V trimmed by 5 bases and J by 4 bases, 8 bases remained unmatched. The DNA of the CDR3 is TGTGCCAGCAGTTCTAACGACAGGGCCTATGGCTACACCTTC. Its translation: CASSSNDRAYGYTF.

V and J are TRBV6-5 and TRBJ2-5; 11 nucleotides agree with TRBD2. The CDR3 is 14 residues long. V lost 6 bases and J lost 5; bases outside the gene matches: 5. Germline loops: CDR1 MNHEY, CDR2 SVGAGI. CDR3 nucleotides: TGTGCCAGCAGACGGACTAGCGGGTGGGAGACCCAGTACTTC. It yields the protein CASRRTSGWETQYF.

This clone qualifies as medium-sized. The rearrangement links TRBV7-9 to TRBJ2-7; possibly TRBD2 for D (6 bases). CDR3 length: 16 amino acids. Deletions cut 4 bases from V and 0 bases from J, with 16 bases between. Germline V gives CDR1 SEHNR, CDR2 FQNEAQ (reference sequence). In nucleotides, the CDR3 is TGTGCCAGCAGCTCCCTAGGGGCGGGGAGCTCCTACGAGCAGTACTTC. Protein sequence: CASSSLGAGSSYEQYF.

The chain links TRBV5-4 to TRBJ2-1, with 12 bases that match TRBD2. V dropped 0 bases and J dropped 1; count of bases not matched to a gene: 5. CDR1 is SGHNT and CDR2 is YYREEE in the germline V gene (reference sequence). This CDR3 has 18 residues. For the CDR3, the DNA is TGTGCCAGCAGCTTGGGACTAGCGGGAGACGGGTCCTACAATGAGCAGTTCTTC. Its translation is CASSLGLAGDGSYNEQFF.

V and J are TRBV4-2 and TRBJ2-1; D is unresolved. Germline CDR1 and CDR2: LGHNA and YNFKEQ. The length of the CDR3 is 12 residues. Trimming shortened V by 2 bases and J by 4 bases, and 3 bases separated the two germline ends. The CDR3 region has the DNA TGTGCCAGCAGCCAATGGTACAATGAGCAGTTCTTC. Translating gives CASSQWYNEQFF.

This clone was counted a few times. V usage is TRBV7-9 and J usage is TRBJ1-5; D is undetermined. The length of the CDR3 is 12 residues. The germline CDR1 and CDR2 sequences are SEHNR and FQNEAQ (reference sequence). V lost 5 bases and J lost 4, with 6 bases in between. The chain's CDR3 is CASSPGNQPQHF. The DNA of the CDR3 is TGTGCCAGCAGCCCGGGGAATCAGCCCCAGCATTTT. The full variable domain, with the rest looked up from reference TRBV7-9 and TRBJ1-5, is DTGVSQNPRHKITKRGQNVTFRCDPISEHNRLYWYRQTLGQGPEFLTYFQNEAQLEKSRLLSDRFSAERPKGSFSTLEIQRTEQGDSAMYLCASSPGNQPQHFGDGTRLSIL.

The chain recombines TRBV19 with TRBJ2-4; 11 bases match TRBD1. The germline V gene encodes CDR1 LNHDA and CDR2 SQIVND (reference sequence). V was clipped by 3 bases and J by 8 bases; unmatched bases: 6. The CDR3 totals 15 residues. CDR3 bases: TGTGCCAGTAGTATTAGGACAGGGGGCGCTGACATTCAGTACTTC. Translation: CASSIRTGGADIQYF.

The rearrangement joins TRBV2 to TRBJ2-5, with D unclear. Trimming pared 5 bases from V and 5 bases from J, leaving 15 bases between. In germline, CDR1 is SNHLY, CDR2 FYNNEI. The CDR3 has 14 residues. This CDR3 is CASSLTLVEETQYF. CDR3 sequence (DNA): TGTGCCAGCAGTCTTACCCTAGTAGAGGAGACCCAGTACTTC.

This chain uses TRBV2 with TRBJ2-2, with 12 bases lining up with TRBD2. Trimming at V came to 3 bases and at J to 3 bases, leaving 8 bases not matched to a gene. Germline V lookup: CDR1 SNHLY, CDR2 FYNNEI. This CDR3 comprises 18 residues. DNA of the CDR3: TGTGCCAGCAGTGATCCTAGCGGGGGGGGCCAACACACCGGGGAGCTGTTTTTT. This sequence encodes CASSDPSGGGQHTGELFF.

CDR3 nucleotide sequence: TGCAGCGTCCGACAGGGGGCGGGGTCCTACGAGCAGTACTTC. Residues: CSVRQGAGSYEQYF. The rearrangement uses TRBV29-1 and TRBJ2-7; TRBD1 matches at 10 bases. The CDR3 totals 14 residues. Germline V CDR1 and CDR2: SQVTM, ANQGSEA. V lost 6 bases, J lost 1 base, and 6 bases stayed unmatched.

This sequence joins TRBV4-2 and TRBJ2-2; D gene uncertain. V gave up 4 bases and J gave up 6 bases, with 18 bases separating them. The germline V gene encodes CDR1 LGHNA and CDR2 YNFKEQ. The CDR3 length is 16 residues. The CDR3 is CASSPSSSSRPGELFF. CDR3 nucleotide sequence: TGTGCCAGCAGCCCGTCGAGTAGTAGTAGGCCCGGGGAGCTGTTTTTT.

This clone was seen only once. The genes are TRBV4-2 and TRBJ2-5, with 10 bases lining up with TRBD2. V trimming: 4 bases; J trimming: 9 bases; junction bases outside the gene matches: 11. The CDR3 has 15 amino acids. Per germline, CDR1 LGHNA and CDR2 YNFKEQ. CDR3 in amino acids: CASSLRTSGNRAQYF. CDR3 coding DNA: TGTGCCAGCAGCCTCAGGACTAGCGGCAACAGGGCCCAGTACTTC.

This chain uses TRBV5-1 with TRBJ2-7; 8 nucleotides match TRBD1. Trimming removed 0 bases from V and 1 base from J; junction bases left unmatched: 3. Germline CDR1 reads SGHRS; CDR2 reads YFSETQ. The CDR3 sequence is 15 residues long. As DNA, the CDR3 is TGCGCCAGCAGCTTGGGACAGGGGTTTTCCTACGAGCAGTACTTC. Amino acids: CASSLGQGFSYEQYF.